The 27 T cell receptor beta chains given below trace back to one sample, sequenced in a study of blood T cell repertoires in COVID-19. TCRdb's copy holds only in-frame clones and misses some; the assay was immunoSEQ multiplex PCR. This table has over 200,000 clones, about nine tenths appearing once. The specimen was peripheral blood. These TCRs come from a man in his fifties or sixties with COVID-19, enrolled during active disease.

The genes are TRBV27 and TRBJ2-5; tentatively, D is TRBD2 (5 bases). The germline CDR1 and CDR2 sequences are MNHEY and SMNVEV (reference sequence). The V and J ends lost 6 bases and 4 bases respectively, with 12 bases between them. The CDR3 loop spans 13 amino acids. CDR3 amino acids: CASRELGLETQYF. In DNA, the CDR3 is TGTGCCAGCAGGGAACTAGGATTAGAGACCCAGTACTTC.

J is TRBJ1-5 and V is TRBV28; no definite D call. Trimming shortened V by 7 bases and J by 9 bases, and 13 bases separated the two germline ends. Looked up from germline, CDR1 is MDHEN and CDR2 is SYDVKM. CDR3 length: 12 amino acids. The CDR3 loop reads CASNLDRGPQHF. CDR3 in DNA: TGTGCCAGCAACCTGGATCGGGGGCCCCAGCATTTT.

The chain has TRBV7-6 and TRBJ2-2; 12 bases are a match to TRBD2. CDR1 and CDR2 (germline): SGHVS, FNYEAQ. The V segment lost 2 bases and the J segment 6 bases; nucleotides outside the gene matches: 19. The length of the CDR3 is 21 residues. CDR3 bases: TGTGCCAGCAGCTTAATCCTAGCGGGAGGGCCCTCGTCTTTTAGATCCGGGGAGCTGTTTTTT. The encoded protein is CASSLILAGGPSSFRSGELFF.

V is TRBV5-1 and J is TRBJ2-7, with D tentatively TRBD1 (5 bases). The CDR3 has 15 residues. Germline CDR1 is SGHRS and CDR2 is YFSETQ. V lost 5 bases and J 0 bases, leaving 15 bases between the germline ends. In DNA form, the CDR3 reads TGCGCCAGCAGTAGAGTCGGTGGGGCCTCCTACGAGCAGTACTTC. This codes for CASSRVGGASYEQYF. The full variable domain, in which reference TRBV5-1 and TRBJ2-7 provide the parts outside the CDR3, is KAGVTQTPRYLIKTRGQQVTLSCSPISGHRSVSWYQQTPGQGLQFLFEYFSETQRNKGNFPGRFSGRQFSNSRSEMNVSTLELGDSALYLCASSRVGGASYEQYFGPGTRLTVT.

In the case of this clone: This sample also contains other DNA sequences that code for the same CDR3. This chain connects TRBV9 to TRBJ2-2, with D uncertain. The length of the CDR3 is 12 residues. Between the trimmed V and J ends, which lost 4 bases and 3 bases, there was a span of 4 bases. Germline V CDR1 and CDR2: SGDLS, YYNGEE. In nucleotides, the CDR3 is TGTGCCAGCAGCCCAGACACCGGGGAGCTGTTTTTT. This encodes CASSPDTGELFF. Combining the CDR3 with reference TRBV9 and TRBJ2-2 gives the whole variable domain DSGVTQTPKHLITATGQRVTLRCSPRSGDLSVYWYQQSLDQGLQFLIQYYNGEERAKGNILERFSAQQFPDLHSELNLSSLELGDSALYFCASSPDTGELFFGEGSRLTVL.

This clone was counted only a few times. The chain recombines TRBV2 with TRBJ1-6; TRBD1 aligns across 12 bases. The germline V gene has CDR1 SNHLY and CDR2 FYNNEI. J was trimmed by 0 bases and V by 6 bases; bases with no gene match: 6. The CDR3 totals 18 residues. CDR3 sequence: CASSPGTGGGSYNSPLHF. CDR3 bases: TGTGCCAGCAGCCCCGGGACAGGGGGCGGCTCCTATAATTCACCCCTCCACTTT.

V and J are TRBV14 and TRBJ2-1, with 7 bases identical to TRBD1. V was clipped by 1 base and J by 8 bases; unmatched bases: 11. Per germline, CDR1 SGHDN and CDR2 FVKESK. CDR3 length: 16 residues. The CDR3 region is CASSQVLSGGGDEQFF. CDR3 DNA sequence: TGTGCCAGCAGCCAAGTTTTGTCAGGGGGTGGAGATGAGCAGTTCTTC.

The J gene is TRBJ2-2, the V gene TRBV6-6; the D gene is possibly TRBD1 (5 bases). The V and J ends lost 2 bases and 2 bases respectively, with 9 bases between them. Germline V gene lookup returns CDR1 MNHNY and CDR2 SVGAGI (reference sequence). The CDR3 loop spans 15 amino acids. The DNA of the CDR3 is TGTGCCAGCAGTTACGGCAGGGTAAACACCGGGGAGCTGTTTTTT. This translates into CASSYGRVNTGELFF.

This clone was seen a handful of times. The V call is TRBV28, the J call TRBJ1-5; D not certain. V gave up 1 base and J gave up 7 bases, with 17 bases separating them. CDR1 is MDHEN and CDR2 is SYDVKM in the germline V gene. CDR3 length: 16 amino acids. The CDR3 sequence: CASSLSTRGSPQPQHF. CDR3 coding DNA: TGTGCCAGCAGTTTATCCACCCGGGGTTCCCCCCAGCCCCAGCATTTT.

This clone is a singleton in its sample. The CDR3 region is CASRFTGTGELFF. The CDR3 DNA reads TGTGCCAGCAGATTTACAGGAACCGGGGAGCTGTTTTTT. The genes are TRBV7-3 and TRBJ2-2, with a possible D match to TRBD1 (5 bases). V was shortened by 6 bases and J by 5 bases, with 10 bases between the two germline ends. The germline gives CDR1 SGHTA, CDR2 FQGTGA. This CDR3 is 13 amino acids long.

This clone was counted only a few times. The chain has TRBV28 and TRBJ2-1; 9 nucleotides match TRBD1. Per germline, CDR1 MDHEN and CDR2 SYDVKM. This CDR3 comprises 14 residues. The J segment lost 7 bases and the V segment lost 7 bases, leaving 8 bases of the junction unmatched. The CDR3: CASTTTGGKNEQFF. CDR3 bases: TGTGCCAGCACGACCACAGGGGGCAAGAATGAGCAGTTCTTC. The full variable domain, completed using reference TRBV28 and TRBJ2-1, is DVKVTQSSRYLVKRTGEKVFLECVQDMDHENMFWYRQDPGLGLRLIYFSYDVKMKEKGDIPEGYSVSREKKERFSLILESASTNQTSMYLCASTTTGGKNEQFFGPGTRLTVL.

V is TRBV10-3 and J is TRBJ2-2; D is undetermined. The CDR3 extends over 16 amino acids. Germline V gives CDR1 ENHRY, CDR2 SYGVKD. Trimming removed 4 bases from V and 2 bases from J, with 14 bases in between. DNA for the CDR3: TGTGCCATCAGTGTAGTTCCCTCCATAAACACCGGGGAGCTGTTTTTT. It specifies CAISVVPSINTGELFF.

The J gene is TRBJ1-6, the V gene TRBV30; D might be TRBD1 (6 bases). Between the trimmed V and J ends, which lost 3 bases and 6 bases, there was a span of 15 bases. Germline CDR1 and CDR2: GTSNPN and SVGIG (reference sequence). The CDR3 extends over 15 amino acids. CDR3 coding DNA: TGTGCCTGGAGGGCCTTACAGGGAGCTAATTCACCCCTCCACTTT. It is translated as CAWRALQGANSPLHF.

This chain joins TRBV7-2 and TRBJ2-1; TRBD2 agrees at 7 bases. V gave up 5 bases and J gave up 8 bases; unmatched junction bases: 12. Germline assignment: CDR1 SGHTA and CDR2 FQGNSA. The CDR3 has 15 amino acids. Here the CDR3 reads CASSPGGASRHEQFF. CDR3 bases: TGTGCCAGCAGCCCGGGGGGAGCCAGCCGCCATGAGCAGTTCTTC.

This clone appeared a single time. The chain combines TRBV7-9 with TRBJ2-5; D remains ambiguous. CDR3 size: 13 residues. The germline V gene encodes CDR1 SEHNR and CDR2 FQNEAQ (reference sequence). Trimming shortened V by 4 bases and J by 9 bases, and 15 bases separated the two germline ends. This CDR3 reads CASSYDGEMAQYF. DNA of the CDR3: TGTGCCAGCAGCTACGACGGAGAGATGGCCCAGTACTTC.

The chain joins TRBV10-3 to TRBJ2-5; TRBD2 aligns across 14 bases. The V gene's germline CDR1 is ENHRY and CDR2 SYGVKD. With V trimmed by 3 bases and J by 7 bases, 13 bases remained unmatched. CDR3 size: 18 residues. The CDR3 region has the DNA TGTGCCATCAGTGATACTCAGGGACTAGCGGGAGCCCCAGGGACCCAGTACTTC. Translating gives CAISDTQGLAGAPGTQYF.

This chain uses TRBV6-2 or TRBV6-3 with TRBJ1-5, with a tentative D call TRBD1 (5 bases). This CDR3 has 16 residues. The V gene's germline CDR1 is MNHEY and CDR2 SVGEGT. V lost 5 bases and J 2 bases, leaving 16 bases between the germline ends. CDR3 DNA: TGTGCCAGCAGTAAACACGGGGCGGGGCGCAATCAGCCCCAGCATTTT. This translates into CASSKHGAGRNQPQHF.

The J gene is TRBJ2-5, the V gene TRBV4-2; 10 bases agree with TRBD2. Germline V CDR1 and CDR2: LGHNA, YNFKEQ. This CDR3 is built from 17 residues. The V and J ends lost 1 base and 0 bases, in that order; junction bases with no gene match: 5. CDR3 amino acids: CASSQGSSGGYQETQYF. The CDR3 region has the DNA TGTGCCAGCAGCCAAGGATCTAGCGGGGGATACCAAGAGACCCAGTACTTC.

This chain links TRBV18 with TRBJ2-3; the match to TRBD2 covers 12 bases. Losses at the gene ends were 3 bases for V and 3 bases for J; bases not matched to a gene: 7. This CDR3 is built from 17 residues. Germline V gene data show CDR1 as KGHSH and CDR2 as LQKENI. The CDR3 region has the DNA TGTGCCAGCTCACCCACCCTGGGGACTAGCGGGACAGATACGCAGTATTTT. Protein: CASSPTLGTSGTDTQYF.

The chain uses TRBV6-2 or TRBV6-3 and TRBJ1-4; 9 bases match TRBD1. This CDR3 is built from 17 residues. Germline V gene lookup returns CDR1 MNHEY and CDR2 SVGEGT. J gave up 0 bases and V 2 bases, and 4 bases lay outside the gene matches. CDR3 region: CASSYGTGSSTNEKLFF. The CDR3 DNA reads as TGTGCCAGCAGTTACGGGACAGGGTCCTCAACTAATGAAAAACTGTTTTTT.

The chain links TRBV15 to TRBJ2-5; TRBD1 matches at 7 bases. Germline trimming cut 5 bases from V and 7 bases from J; bases unmatched to any gene: 10. The germline CDR1 and CDR2 sequences are LNHNV and YYDKDF (reference sequence). The length of the CDR3 is 14 residues. The CDR3 sequence is CATSGDSDLGTQYF. The DNA for the CDR3 is TGTGCCACCAGCGGGGACAGCGACCTGGGGACCCAGTACTTC.

This clone was seen a handful of times. The chain carries TRBV4-1 and TRBJ2-1; D perhaps matches TRBD2 (6 bases). V lost 3 bases and J lost 7, with 13 bases in between. CDR3 length equals 14 residues. CDR1 is MGHRA and CDR2 is YSYEKL in the germline V gene. CDR3 nucleotides: TGCGCCAGCAGCCAGCCAACGACTAGGAATGAGCAGTTCTTC. Its protein product is CASSQPTTRNEQFF.

This clone was recorded a few times. The chain uses TRBV5-1 and TRBJ2-2; no clear D gene. Germline V lookup: CDR1 SGHRS, CDR2 YFSETQ. Trimming stripped 0 bases from V and 6 bases from J, with 12 bases between. The length of the CDR3 is 15 residues. DNA for the CDR3: TGCGCCAGCAGCTTGGGTGACGGGTTGCCCGGGGAGCTGTTTTTT. Translated, it gives CASSLGDGLPGELFF.

The chain couples TRBV5-8 to TRBJ2-3, with 7 bases matching TRBD2. J was trimmed by 0 bases and V by 0 bases; bases with no gene match: 10. Per germline, CDR1 SGHTS and CDR2 YDEGEE. The CDR3 length is 18 residues. The chain's CDR3 is CASSLAALAVPSTDTQYF. The DNA of the CDR3 is TGTGCCAGCAGCTTGGCCGCGCTAGCGGTCCCCAGCACAGATACGCAGTATTTT.

This chain joins TRBV3-1 (or the pseudogene TRBV3-2) and TRBJ2-5, with D maybe TRBD2 (6 bases). CDR1 LGHDT and CDR2 YNNKEL come from the germline V gene (reference sequence). Trimming shortened V by 4 bases and J by 3 bases, and 9 bases separated the two germline ends. CDR3 length: 13 amino acids. CDR3 amino acids: CASSRTGEETQYF. DNA for the CDR3: TGTGCCAGCAGCCGAACGGGGGAAGAGACCCAGTACTTC.

The chain couples TRBV6-6 to TRBJ2-1, with D perhaps TRBD1 (6 bases). Germline V gene data show CDR1 as MNHNY and CDR2 as SVGAGI (reference sequence). The CDR3 contains 17 residues. Trimming removed 5 bases from V and 1 base from J, with 18 bases in between. CDR3 coding DNA: TGTGCCAGCAGTCCACCCCCTGGGACACCTTCCTACAATGAGCAGTTCTTC. This translates into CASSPPPGTPSYNEQFF.

This clone was counted a few times. The chain joins TRBV9 to TRBJ2-7, with D perhaps matching TRBD2 (6 bases). The CDR3 runs 17 residues. V dropped 0 bases and J dropped 1 base, with 17 bases sitting between them. The germline CDR1 and CDR2 sequences are SGDLS and YYNGEE. CDR3 in DNA: TGTGCCAGCAGCGTAGCGGCAGGAGGAGGGTGGTCCTACGAGCAGTACTTC. Its translation is CASSVAAGGGWSYEQYF. Using reference TRBV9 and TRBJ2-7 for the parts outside the CDR3, the full variable domain is DSGVTQTPKHLITATGQRVTLRCSPRSGDLSVYWYQQSLDQGLQFLIQYYNGEERAKGNILERFSAQQFPDLHSELNLSSLELGDSALYFCASSVAAGGGWSYEQYFGPGTRLTVT.